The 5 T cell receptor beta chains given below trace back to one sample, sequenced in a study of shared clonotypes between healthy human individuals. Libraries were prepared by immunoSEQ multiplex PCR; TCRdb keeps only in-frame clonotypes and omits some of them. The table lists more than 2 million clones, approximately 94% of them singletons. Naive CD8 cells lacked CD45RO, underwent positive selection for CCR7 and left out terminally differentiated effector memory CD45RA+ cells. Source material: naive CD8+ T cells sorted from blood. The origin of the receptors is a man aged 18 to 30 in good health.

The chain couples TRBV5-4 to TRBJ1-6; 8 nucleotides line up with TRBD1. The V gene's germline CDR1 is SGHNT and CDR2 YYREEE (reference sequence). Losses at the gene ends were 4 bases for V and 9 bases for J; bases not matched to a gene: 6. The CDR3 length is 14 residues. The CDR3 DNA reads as TGTGCCAGCAGCCCCGGGACAGGACCTTCACCCCTCCACTTT. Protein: CASSPGTGPSPLHF.

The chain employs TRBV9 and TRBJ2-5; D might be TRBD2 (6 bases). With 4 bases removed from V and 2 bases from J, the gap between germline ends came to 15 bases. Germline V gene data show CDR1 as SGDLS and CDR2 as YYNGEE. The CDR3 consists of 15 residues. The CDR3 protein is CASSPPSGGQETQYF. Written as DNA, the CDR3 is TGTGCCAGCAGCCCCCCTTCTGGGGGGCAAGAGACCCAGTACTTC.

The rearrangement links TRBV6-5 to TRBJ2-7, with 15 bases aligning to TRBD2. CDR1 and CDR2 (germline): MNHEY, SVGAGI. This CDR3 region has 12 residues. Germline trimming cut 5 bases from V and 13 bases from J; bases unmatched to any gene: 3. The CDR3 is CASSGTSGGTYF. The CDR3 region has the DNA TGTGCCAGCAGTGGGACTAGCGGGGGGACCTACTTC.

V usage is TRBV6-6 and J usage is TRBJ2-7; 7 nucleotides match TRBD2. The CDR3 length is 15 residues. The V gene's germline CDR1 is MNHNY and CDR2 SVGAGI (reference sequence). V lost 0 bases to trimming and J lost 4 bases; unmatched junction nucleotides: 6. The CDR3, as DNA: TGTGCCAGCAGTTACTCGAGCGGGGTTGGGTACGAGCAGTACTTC. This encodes CASSYSSGVGYEQYF.

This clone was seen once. CDR3 in amino acids: CASSTTSIATDTQYF. The CDR3 DNA reads as TGCGCCAGCAGCACGACTAGTATAGCCACAGATACGCAGTATTTT. This chain joins TRBV4-1 and TRBJ2-3; perhaps TRBD2 as D (6 bases). The germline V gene encodes CDR1 MGHRA and CDR2 YSYEKL. V was pared by 5 bases and J by 2 bases, with 14 bases between. This CDR3 spans 15 amino acids.